The present T cell receptor beta chain was sequenced within a study of shared clonotypes between healthy human individuals. The overall study: Each donor contributed plates that comprised three CD4 naive, three CD4 memory, two CD8 naive and one CD8 memory. General observations from the study: The naive CD4 repertoires of a handful of donors were compared, and approximately 4.7% of clonotypes were shared. The four-donor shared clonotypes exceeded non-shared clonotypes in generation probability, with non-shared ones scoring lower.

Every subset's genomic DNA went evenly onto several immunoSEQ plates. Some clones are missing from TCRdb's copy, which holds only in-frame ones; the method was immunoSEQ multiplex PCR. The data show some 2 million clones, about 95% seen once. Of note for this clone: Its target is unknown.

Trimming cost V 3 bases and J 4 bases, with 16 bases left between them. The CDR3 consists of 16 residues. CDR1 SEHNR and CDR2 FQNEAQ come from the germline V gene (reference sequence). Naivety among CD8 cells was defined by CD45RO negativity and positive CCR7 selection, thereby excluding terminally differentiated effector memory CD45RA+ cells. This sequence was found in a man between 18 and 35 years old in good health. The sequencing sample was made of naive CD8+ T cells sorted from blood. V is TRBV7-9 and J is TRBJ2-1; possibly TRBD1 or TRBD2 for D (5 bases each). The DNA of the CDR3 is TGTGCCAGCAGCTTCGAGGGACCGGCCTGGTACAATGAGCAGTTCTTC. This encodes CASSFEGPAWYNEQFF.